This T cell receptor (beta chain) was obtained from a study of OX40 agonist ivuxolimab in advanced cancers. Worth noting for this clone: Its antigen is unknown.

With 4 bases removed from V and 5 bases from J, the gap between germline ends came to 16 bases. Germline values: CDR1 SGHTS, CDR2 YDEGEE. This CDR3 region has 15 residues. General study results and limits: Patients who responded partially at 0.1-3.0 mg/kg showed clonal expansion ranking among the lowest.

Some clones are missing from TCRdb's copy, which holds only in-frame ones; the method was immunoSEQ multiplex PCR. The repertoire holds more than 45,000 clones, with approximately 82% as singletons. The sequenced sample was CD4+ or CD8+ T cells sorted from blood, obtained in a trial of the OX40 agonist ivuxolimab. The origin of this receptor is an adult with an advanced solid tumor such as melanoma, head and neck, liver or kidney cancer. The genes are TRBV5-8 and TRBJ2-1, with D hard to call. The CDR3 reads CASSAALGWDNEQFF. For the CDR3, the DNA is TGTGCCAGCAGCGCCGCCCTCGGCTGGGACAATGAGCAGTTCTTC.